These 32 T cell receptor beta chains were sequenced from one sample in a study of shared clonotypes between healthy human individuals. Sequenced by immunoSEQ multiplex PCR; TCRdb stores in-frame clones only, minus some. The sample has about 520,000 clones, around 96% seen once. Sequenced: naive CD4+ T cells sorted from blood. Subset indicated: CD45RA+ positively selected. The receptors shown here come from a woman aged 25 to 45 in good health.

The gene calls are TRBV7-9 and TRBJ2-1, with 9 positions matching TRBD2. CDR1 and CDR2 (germline): SEHNR, FQNEAQ (reference sequence). Trimming removed 1 base from V and 5 bases from J; junction bases left unmatched: 9. CDR3 length equals 17 residues. CDR3 loop: CASSLVLAGESDNEQFF. The CDR3 bases are TGTGCCAGCAGCTTAGTGTTAGCGGGGGAATCGGACAATGAGCAGTTCTTC.

This chain uses TRBV28 with TRBJ2-7; 8 nucleotides line up with TRBD2. After removal of 6 bases from V and 5 bases from J, the junction contained 12 bases not matched to a gene. The CDR3 contains 15 residues. Germline CDR1 and CDR2: MDHEN and SYDVKM. The CDR3 reads CASRSERELANEQYF. In DNA form, the CDR3 reads TGTGCCAGCAGAAGCGAGCGGGAGTTGGCTAACGAGCAGTACTTC.

The genes are TRBV7-9 and TRBJ2-2; D gene unclear. CDR3 length: 17 residues. With 5 bases removed from V and 3 bases from J, the gap between germline ends came to 19 bases. Germline V gene sequence: CDR1 SEHNR, CDR2 FQNEAQ (reference sequence). CDR3 amino acids: CASSRSTLWTDTGELFF. CDR3 DNA: TGTGCCAGCAGCCGATCGACTCTTTGGACGGACACCGGGGAGCTGTTTTTT. Full variable domain (missing parts from reference TRBV7-9 and TRBJ2-2): DTGVSQNPRHKITKRGQNVTFRCDPISEHNRLYWYRQTLGQGPEFLTYFQNEAQLEKSRLLSDRFSAERPKGSFSTLEIQRTEQGDSAMYLCASSRSTLWTDTGELFFGEGSRLTVL.

The table lists this clone with a count of one. This chain connects TRBV28 to TRBJ2-4; either TRBD1 or TRBD2 may fit D (6 bases each). Germline V CDR1 and CDR2: MDHEN, SYDVKM. The CDR3 loop spans 18 amino acids. Trimming shortened V by 4 bases and J by 4 bases, and 23 bases separated the two germline ends. CDR3 sequence reads: CASSSSRGVRGPKNIQYF. The CDR3 nucleotides read TGTGCCAGCAGTTCCAGCCGCGGGGTCAGGGGACCAAAAAACATTCAGTACTTC.

The chain uses TRBV23-1 and TRBJ2-7, with 7 bases identical to TRBD1. TRBV23-1 is treated as an ORF (open reading frame) with a function not yet certain. Trimming removed 4 bases from V and 5 bases from J; junction bases left unmatched: 11. CDR3 size: 15 residues. CDR3 amino acids: CASSPEQGKGHEQYF. The CDR3 DNA reads as TGCGCCAGCAGTCCGGAACAGGGGAAAGGGCACGAGCAGTACTTC.

This clone was recorded only once. One end of the junction varies from germline; a read error may be responsible. The chain uses TRBV10-3 and TRBJ1-6; the match to TRBD1 covers 9 bases. The CDR3 is 12 amino acids. Germline loops: CDR1 ENHRY, CDR2 SYGVKD. The CDR3 loop is CAISSAGTGPEF. In nucleotides, the CDR3 is TGTGCCATCAGCAGCGCCGGGACAGGGCCTGAGTTT.

The V call is TRBV29-1, the J call TRBJ1-2; D might be TRBD1 (5 bases). This CDR3 contains 13 residues. Trimming took 0 bases from V and 5 from J, leaving 10 bases between them. CDR1 SQVTM and CDR2 ANQGSEA come from the germline V gene. The CDR3 loop is CSVEDSGRYGYTF. DNA of the CDR3: TGCAGCGTTGAAGATTCAGGGCGGTATGGCTACACCTTC.

The V call is TRBV27, the J call TRBJ1-5; D is uncertain. Germline values: CDR1 MNHEY, CDR2 SMNVEV (reference sequence). The CDR3 consists of 11 residues. V shed 6 bases and J shed 3 bases, with 3 bases lying between them. CDR3 in DNA: TGTGCCAGCAGGGTCAATCAGCCCCAGCATTTT. Its translation is CASRVNQPQHF.

The chain recombines TRBV9 with TRBJ2-2, with D possibly TRBD1 on 5 matching bases. The CDR3 is 15 amino acids. CDR1 is SGDLS and CDR2 is YYNGEE in the germline V gene. Deletions cut 0 bases from V and 4 bases from J, with 10 bases between. CDR3 DNA: TGTGCCAGCAGCGTAGGACAGATAAGCACCGGGGAGCTGTTTTTT. Amino acids: CASSVGQISTGELFF.

In DNA, the CDR3 is TGTGCCAGCGGCCGTACAGGGGACTCTGGGGCCAACGTCCTGACTTTC. This codes for CASGRTGDSGANVLTF. This chain joins TRBV7-3 and TRBJ2-6; 7 bases fit TRBD1. CDR1 and CDR2 (germline): SGHTA, FQGTGA. The CDR3 runs 16 residues. V lost 8 bases and J lost 0; bases outside the gene matches: 7. The full variable domain, rest sourced from reference TRBV7-3 and TRBJ2-6, is GAGVSQTPSNKVTEKGKYVELRCDPISGHTALYWYRQSLGQGPEFLIYFQGTGAADDSGLPNDRFFAVRPEGSVSTLKIQRTERGDSAVYLCASGRTGDSGANVLTFGAGSRLTVL.

This clone was detected only once. This chain joins TRBV5-1 and TRBJ2-6; D gene uncertain. The V end lost 0 bases, the J end lost 4 bases, and 14 bases lay between the germline ends. The length of the CDR3 is 17 residues. CDR1 SGHRS and CDR2 YFSETQ come from the germline V gene. CDR3 residues: CASSLEQLVSGANVLTF. The CDR3 coding sequence is TGCGCCAGCAGCTTGGAGCAGCTAGTATCAGGGGCCAACGTCCTGACTTTC.

Only a few counts were recorded for this clone. This chain connects TRBV2 to TRBJ2-2, with D maybe TRBD1 (6 bases). The CDR3 loop spans 13 amino acids. CDR1 is SNHLY and CDR2 is FYNNEI in the germline V gene. Trimming removed 8 bases from V and 7 bases from J, with 14 bases in between. The DNA for the CDR3 is TGTGCCAGCCACAGGGAAGTACACGGGGAGCTGTTTTTT. Its translation: CASHREVHGELFF.

The rearrangement uses TRBV28 and TRBJ2-7; unclear D gene. V was pared by 7 bases and J by 0 bases, with 10 bases between. This CDR3 contains 13 residues. CDR1 and CDR2 from the germline V gene are MDHEN and SYDVKM. DNA for the CDR3: TGTGCCAGCATTGGCTCTATCTCCTACGAGCAGTACTTC. This encodes CASIGSISYEQYF.

CDR3 sequence: CAIAGIYNEQFF. In nucleotides, the CDR3 is TGTGCCATAGCGGGAATATACAATGAGCAGTTCTTC. The genes are TRBV10-3 and TRBJ2-1, with 7 bases fitting TRBD2. Trimming took 9 bases from V and 4 from J; bases not matched to a gene: 3. CDR1 is ENHRY, CDR2 SYGVKD, per germline. The CDR3 loop spans 12 amino acids.

This sequence joins TRBV6-4 and TRBJ2-6, with 11 bases identical to TRBD1. V dropped 3 bases and J dropped 15; count of bases not matched to a gene: 16. The CDR3 spans 17 residues. Germline V gene sequence: CDR1 MRHNA, CDR2 SNTAGT. In DNA form, the CDR3 reads TGTGCCAGCAGTGAGCGGGACAGGGGGAGCACAACGTCCTCCCTGACTTTC. The encoded protein is CASSERDRGSTTSSLTF.

The chain is built from TRBV19 and TRBJ1-5; no reliable D call. V was clipped by 7 bases and J by 0 bases, with 13 bases between them. The CDR3 contains 15 residues. CDR1 LNHDA and CDR2 SQIVND come from the germline V gene (reference sequence). CDR3 sequence reads: CASTSKVHSNQPQHF. CDR3 nucleotide sequence: TGTGCCAGTACATCGAAGGTCCATAGCAATCAGCCCCAGCATTTT.

The rearrangement joins TRBV29-1 to TRBJ2-7, with TRBD2 matching over 14 bases. The CDR3 is 15 residues long. CDR1 and CDR2 (germline): SQVTM, ANQGSEA. The ends lost 5 bases at V and 8 bases at J; junction bases unmatched: 11. Here the CDR3 reads CSVSRGTSGSYKQYF. CDR3 nucleotide sequence: TGCAGCGTTTCCCGCGGGACTAGCGGGAGTTATAAGCAGTACTTC.

The chain links TRBV19 to TRBJ2-3, with D hard to call. This CDR3 region has 13 residues. The germline V and J ends were trimmed by 5 bases and 0 bases, with 6 bases remaining between them. Germline assignment: CDR1 LNHDA and CDR2 SQIVND (reference sequence). The CDR3 region is CASSFPSTDTQYF. As DNA, the CDR3 is TGTGCCAGTAGTTTCCCTAGCACAGATACGCAGTATTTT.

The rearrangement uses TRBV18 and TRBJ2-3; D remains unclear. Deletions cut 0 bases from V and 5 bases from J, with 6 bases between. The CDR3 consists of 13 residues. Germline CDR1 is KGHSH and CDR2 is LQKENI. The CDR3 reads CASSPPSGDTQYF. The CDR3 coding sequence is TGTGCCAGCTCACCACCGTCCGGAGATACGCAGTATTTT. Using reference TRBV18 and TRBJ2-3 for the parts outside the CDR3, the full variable domain is NAGVMQNPRHLVRRRGQEARLRCSPMKGHSHVYWYRQLPEEGLKFMVYLQKENIIDESGMPKERFSAEFPKEGPSILRIQQVVRGDSAAYFCASSPPSGDTQYFGPGTRLTVL.

V gene TRBV7-9 combines with J gene TRBJ2-7; perhaps TRBD2 as D (5 bases). The germline V gene encodes CDR1 SEHNR and CDR2 FQNEAQ (reference sequence). V shed 2 bases and J shed 0 bases, with 14 bases lying between them. This CDR3 is 16 amino acids long. In DNA, the CDR3 is TGTGCCAGCAGCTTATTACCCCGGGAAAACTCCTACGAGCAGTACTTC. It codes for CASSLLPRENSYEQYF.

This chain connects TRBV18 to TRBJ2-7; D unclear. V lost 5 bases to trimming and J lost 2 bases, with 4 bases between them. Germline V CDR1 and CDR2: KGHSH, LQKENI. The CDR3 runs 11 residues. As DNA, the CDR3 is TGTGCCAGCTCAACCCCCTACGAGCAGTACTTC. Protein product: CASSTPYEQYF.

The chain links TRBV5-1 to TRBJ1-1; no clear D gene. The V end was cut by 1 base, the J end by 1 base, with 8 bases between. Germline V lookup: CDR1 SGHRS, CDR2 YFSETQ. CDR3 length: 14 amino acids. This CDR3 is CASSLQSSNTEAFF. The CDR3 nucleotides read TGCGCCAGCAGCTTGCAGTCCTCGAACACTGAAGCTTTCTTT.

The rearrangement uses TRBV18 and TRBJ2-1; 13 bases are shared with TRBD2. The V gene's germline CDR1 is KGHSH and CDR2 LQKENI. CDR3 length: 15 amino acids. The ends lost 3 bases at V and 8 bases at J; junction bases unmatched: 4. CDR3: CASSPGLAGVDEQFF. The DNA for the CDR3 is TGTGCCAGCTCACCCGGACTAGCGGGAGTGGATGAGCAGTTCTTC.

The V call is TRBV5-4, the J call TRBJ1-1; D is perhaps TRBD1 (5 bases). Trimming pared 0 bases from V and 2 bases from J, leaving 11 bases between. Per germline, CDR1 SGHNT and CDR2 YYREEE (reference sequence). The CDR3 runs to 15 residues. CDR3 nucleotide sequence: TGTGCCAGCAGCTTGGATAGGACAATTAACACTGAAGCTTTCTTT. As protein: CASSLDRTINTEAFF. The full variable domain, rest sourced from reference TRBV5-4 and TRBJ1-1, is ETGVTQSPTHLIKTRGQQVTLRCSSQSGHNTVSWYQQALGQGPQFIFQYYREEENGRGNFPPRFSGLQFPNYSSELNVNALELDDSALYLCASSLDRTINTEAFFGQGTRLTVV.

The chain has TRBV5-1 and TRBJ2-7; a weak D match, TRBD2 (6 bases). This CDR3 is built from 14 residues. Trimming removed 4 bases from V and 7 bases from J, with 18 bases in between. The germline V gene has CDR1 SGHRS and CDR2 YFSETQ. CDR3 in amino acids: CASSLETGRGEQYF. The CDR3 DNA reads TGCGCCAGCAGCCTCGAAACAGGTCGGGGGGAGCAGTACTTC.

The chain joins TRBV15 to TRBJ1-1; 9 bases are shared with TRBD1. This CDR3 region has 17 residues. Trimming cost V 0 bases and J 8 bases; bases outside gene matches: 13. Germline CDR1 and CDR2: LNHNV and YYDKDF (reference sequence). The CDR3 DNA reads as TGTGCCACCAGCAGAGATACGGGACAGGGTATTGGAGGGGAAGCTTTCTTT. The encoded protein is CATSRDTGQGIGGEAFF.

The gene calls are TRBV27 and TRBJ1-1; perhaps TRBD1 as D (6 bases). The CDR3 is made up of 16 amino acids. The germline gives CDR1 MNHEY, CDR2 SMNVEV (reference sequence). With 7 bases removed from V and 0 bases from J, the gap between germline ends came to 18 bases. CDR3 DNA sequence: TGTGCCAGCACCTCCTTGGGGGGGCCGCTGAACACTGAAGCTTTCTTT. It translates to CASTSLGGPLNTEAFF.

This chain uses TRBV5-6 with TRBJ1-1; D is perhaps TRBD1 (5 bases). The germline V and J ends were trimmed by 0 bases and 7 bases, with 13 bases remaining between them. Germline CDR1 SGHDT, CDR2 YYEEEE. The CDR3 covers 14 residues. The CDR3 spells CASSLAPGPIEAFF. The CDR3 coding sequence is TGTGCCAGCAGCTTGGCCCCAGGGCCGATTGAAGCTTTCTTT. Drawing the rest from reference TRBV5-6 and TRBJ1-1, the complete variable domain is DAGVTQSPTHLIKTRGQQVTLRCSPKSGHDTVSWYQQALGQGPQFIFQYYEEEERQRGNFPDRFSGHQFPNYSSELNVNALLLGDSALYLCASSLAPGPIEAFFGQGTRLTVV.

The chain is built from TRBV7-7 and TRBJ2-3; 7 bases are shared with TRBD1. Germline loops: CDR1 SSHAT, CDR2 FNYEAQ (reference sequence). CDR3 length: 14 residues. Trimming at V came to 5 bases and at J to 4 bases, leaving 6 bases not matched to a gene. DNA for the CDR3: TGTGCCAGCAGCCTTGGGACAGCTGCAGATACGCAGTATTTT. As protein: CASSLGTAADTQYF.

The chain couples TRBV28 to TRBJ2-1; 15 bases line up with TRBD2. The germline CDR1 and CDR2 sequences are MDHEN and SYDVKM. The CDR3 sequence is 15 residues long. Losses at the gene ends were 5 bases for V and 10 bases for J; bases not matched to a gene: 6. The DNA for the CDR3 is TGTGCCAGCAGTCCGCCTGGACTAGCGGGAGGGGAGCAGTTCTTC. Translated, it gives CASSPPGLAGGEQFF.

This chain joins TRBV25-1 and TRBJ1-5; no clear D gene. In germline, CDR1 is MGHDK, CDR2 SYGVNS. The CDR3 runs 15 residues. V was shortened by 3 bases and J by 3 bases, with 12 bases between the two germline ends. The CDR3 DNA reads as TGTGCCAGCAGTGACCGTTCCCCTTCCAATCAGCCCCAGCATTTT. The encoded protein is CASSDRSPSNQPQHF.

The rearrangement links TRBV12-5 to TRBJ2-7, with D possibly being TRBD2 (6 bases). The V gene's germline CDR1 is LGHNT and CDR2 FRNRAP. V was trimmed by 1 base and J by 5 bases, leaving 9 bases between them. This CDR3 is 13 amino acids long. CDR3 residues: CASGLGGTHEQYF. In nucleotides, the CDR3 is TGTGCTAGTGGTTTGGGCGGGACCCACGAGCAGTACTTC.